This is a list of T cell receptor beta chains from one sample in a study of blood T cell repertoires in COVID-19. This table comes from immunoSEQ multiplex PCR, and its TCRdb copy is limited to in-frame clones, with some not included. The table lists some 200,000 clones, roughly 87% of them singletons. The material sequenced was peripheral blood. The receptors originated from a woman aged 40 to 50 with acute or convalescent COVID-19. Each CDR3 is given with its conserved first and last residue. A D gene is named only where the DNA matches it firmly. A row's size may be missing; if present it is once, few, many or a size class.

clone_size j_call v_call d_call cdr3_nt cdr3_aa
- TRBJ1-1 TRBV19 TRBD1 TGTGCCAGTGGGGGGGGGACAGGAATGTCTGAAGCTTTCTTT CASGGGTGMSEAFF
- TRBJ2-7 TRBV2 TRBD2 TGTGCCAGCAGTGCTGGGAGGGCGGTCTACGAGCAGTACTTC CASSAGRAVYEQYF
few TRBJ1-1 TRBV5-1 TRBD1 TGCGCCAGCAGCCCTGGGGACAGGGAGGACACTGAAGCTTTCTTT CASSPGDREDTEAFF
once TRBJ2-5 TRBV19 - TGTGCCAGTAGTCCCTCAGGGTTGCCTAGGGAGACCCAGTACTTC CASSPSGLPRETQYF
- TRBJ2-7 TRBV9 TRBD1 TGTGCCAGCAGCGCCTCAGGGGGCGCTTGGGACGAGCAGTACTTC CASSASGGAWDEQYF
once TRBJ2-2 TRBV5-1 - TGCGCCAGCAGCTTGGGGGGGCGTAACTCCGGGGAGCTGTTTTTT CASSLGGRNSGELFF
- TRBJ2-7 TRBV6-5 TRBD1 TGTGCCAGCAGCCCGACGACAGGGCCCGGCGAGCAGTACTTC CASSPTTGPGEQYF
- TRBJ2-2 TRBV10-2 TRBD2 TGCGCCAGCAGAGGTAGCGGGAGTACTCAAAACACCGGGGAGCTGTTTTTT CASRGSGSTQNTGELFF
- TRBJ1-5 TRBV4-2 TRBD1 TGTGCCAGCAGCCAAGCGGACAGGGACAATCAGCCCCAGCATTTT CASSQADRDNQPQHF
- TRBJ1-5 TRBV7-2 TRBD1 TGTGCCAGCAGCGAGGACAGGGATAGCAATCAGCCCCAGCATTTT CASSEDRDSNQPQHF
- TRBJ2-3 TRBV11-3 TRBD2 TGTGCCAGCAGCTTAGCATCGGGACTAGCGGGAGGGCCAACAGATACGCAGTATTTT CASSLASGLAGGPTDTQYF
- TRBJ1-1 TRBV6-1 TRBD1 TGTGCCAGCAGGCAGGGACAGGGGAACGAAGCTTTCTTT CASRQGQGNEAFF
- TRBJ1-2 TRBV5-1 - TGCGCCAGCAGCTTGGCCGGCCAGGGTGACGGCTACACCTTC CASSLAGQGDGYTF